These 15 T cell receptor beta chains were sequenced from one sample in a study of blood T cell repertoires in COVID-19. Sequencing was performed with immunoSEQ multiplex PCR; in TCRdb, only in-frame clones are kept and a portion is missing. This sample has a few hundred thousand clones, with 87% found just once. Sequencing used PBMCs or T cells enriched from blood (not recorded which). The receptors shown here come from a man younger than 40 in a cohort exposed to, infected with or recovered from COVID-19 (not recorded which).

The chain uses TRBV18 and TRBJ2-7, with 9 nucleotides matching TRBD2. J gave up 3 bases and V 3 bases, and 9 bases lay outside the gene matches. The CDR3 loop spans 16 amino acids. Germline CDR1 reads KGHSH; CDR2 reads LQKENI. Here the CDR3 reads CASSPPGGTSSYEQYF. The CDR3 DNA follows: TGTGCCAGCTCACCGCCGGGAGGGACTAGCAGCTACGAGCAGTACTTC. The full variable domain, rest sourced from reference TRBV18 and TRBJ2-7, is NAGVMQNPRHLVRRRGQEARLRCSPMKGHSHVYWYRQLPEEGLKFMVYLQKENIIDESGMPKERFSAEFPKEGPSILRIQQVVRGDSAAYFCASSPPGGTSSYEQYFGPGTRLTVT.

The CDR3 DNA is TGTGCCAGTACTAAAGAGACAGGGGTGGCTTTCTTT. Protein: CASTKETGVAFF. The chain uses TRBV19 and TRBJ1-1; 8 bases line up with TRBD1. The CDR3 is made up of 12 amino acids. Germline V lookup: CDR1 LNHDA, CDR2 SQIVND (reference sequence). Germline trimming cut 7 bases from V and 11 bases from J; bases unmatched to any gene: 9.

The chain links TRBV19 to TRBJ2-1; 8 bases line up with TRBD2. V shed 3 bases and J 2 bases; nucleotides not matched to a gene: 6. Germline values: CDR1 LNHDA, CDR2 SQIVND (reference sequence). The CDR3 covers 16 residues. CDR3 protein: CASSIGLAATYNEQFF. CDR3 DNA: TGTGCCAGTAGTATCGGACTAGCAGCTACCTACAATGAGCAGTTCTTC.

The chain couples TRBV9 to TRBJ1-2, with a tentative D call TRBD1 (5 bases). Germline-derived CDR1 and CDR2 are SGDLS and YYNGEE. This CDR3 contains 13 residues. With 3 bases removed from V and 1 base from J, the gap between germline ends came to 7 bases. The CDR3 spells CASSDGGNYGYTF. In nucleotides, the CDR3 is TGTGCCAGCAGCGACGGGGGTAACTATGGCTACACCTTC.

The gene calls are TRBV5-1 and TRBJ2-2; D is undetermined. Germline values: CDR1 SGHRS, CDR2 YFSETQ. This CDR3 region has 18 residues. Trimming cost V 4 bases and J 0 bases, with 19 bases left between them. CDR3 residues: CASSARLAERTNTGELFF. CDR3 in DNA: TGCGCCAGCAGCGCCAGACTCGCCGAAAGAACGAACACCGGGGAGCTGTTTTTT.

J is TRBJ2-1 and V is TRBV24-1; 8 nucleotides match TRBD2. The ends lost 2 bases at V and 8 bases at J; junction bases unmatched: 13. This CDR3 contains 17 residues. Germline values: CDR1 KGHDR, CDR2 SFDVKD. The CDR3, as DNA: TGTGCCACCAGTGATTGGGGTTTGGCGGGAGGTAGGGATGAGCAGTTCTTC. Its protein product is CATSDWGLAGGRDEQFF.

The rearrangement links TRBV6-5 to TRBJ1-5; 8 bases are shared with TRBD1. The J segment lost 5 bases and the V segment lost 6 bases, leaving 9 bases of the junction unmatched. The CDR3 is made up of 15 amino acids. CDR1 is MNHEY, CDR2 SVGAGI, per germline. The CDR3 coding sequence is TGTGCCAGCAGCGCACAGGGACAGGACCATCAGCCCCAGCATTTT. This translates into CASSAQGQDHQPQHF.

Remarks on this clone: One junction end does not reproduce the germline sequence, and a read error may be involved. The rearrangement joins TRBV7-7 to TRBJ2-2; D remains ambiguous. The CDR3 covers 15 residues. CDR1 is SSHAT and CDR2 is FNYEAQ in the germline V gene (reference sequence). The CDR3 DNA follows: TGTGCTAGCAGCGATGCAGACATTCTCACCGGGGAGCTGTTTTTT. This translates into CASSDADILTGELFF.

A few counts support this clone. The chain has TRBV7-2 and TRBJ1-2, with D possibly being TRBD1 (5 bases). The CDR3 has 14 residues. Germline loops: CDR1 SGHTA, CDR2 FQGNSA. Between the trimmed V and J ends, which lost 2 bases and 7 bases, there was a span of 14 bases. The CDR3 reads CASSLRQGGVGYTF. The DNA of the CDR3 is TGTGCCAGCAGCTTACGGCAGGGCGGAGTTGGCTACACCTTC.

This clone was detected once. This chain joins TRBV9 and TRBJ1-6; D gene uncertain. CDR1 SGDLS and CDR2 YYNGEE come from the germline V gene. V shed 4 bases and J shed 8 bases, with 19 bases lying between them. The CDR3 totals 16 residues. CDR3 sequence: CASSPSLVQYDSPLHF. CDR3 DNA sequence: TGTGCCAGCAGCCCGTCGCTGGTTCAGTACGATTCACCCCTCCACTTT.

V and J are TRBV29-1 and TRBJ2-7, with D perhaps TRBD2 (5 bases). The V gene lost 6 bases and the J gene lost 4 bases, with 19 bases spanning the gap. The CDR3 contains 14 residues. Germline CDR1 and CDR2: SQVTM and ANQGSEA. The CDR3 sequence is CSVLIGLARYEQYF. CDR3 DNA sequence: TGCAGCGTACTGATCGGGCTAGCCCGATACGAGCAGTACTTC.

The V and J genes are TRBV9 and TRBJ2-1, with D possibly matching TRBD2 (7 bases). The CDR3 sequence is 16 residues long. Germline V gene sequence: CDR1 SGDLS, CDR2 YYNGEE. Trimming removed 6 bases from V and 8 bases from J, with 24 bases in between. The CDR3 is CASTSLIGGGVDEQFF. CDR3 bases: TGTGCCAGCACCTCCCTAATAGGGGGAGGGGTGGATGAGCAGTTCTTC.

The V and J genes are TRBV19 and TRBJ1-2; weak D call: TRBD1 (6 bases). This CDR3 has 15 residues. V was trimmed by 4 bases and J by 6 bases, leaving 18 bases between them. CDR1 and CDR2 (germline): LNHDA, SQIVND (reference sequence). CDR3 bases: TGTGCCAGTAGTACTCCTGGAGCAGGGGCTCATGGCTACACCTTC. Encoded protein: CASSTPGAGAHGYTF.

This clone was seen just once. CDR3 in amino acids: CATSLAGVEETQYF. CDR3 sequence (DNA): TGTGCCACAAGCCTAGCGGGAGTAGAAGAGACCCAGTACTTC. The chain carries TRBV19 and TRBJ2-5; 10 bases fit TRBD2. Looked up from germline, CDR1 is LNHDA and CDR2 is SQIVND (reference sequence). V lost 10 bases, J lost 3 bases, and 8 bases stayed unmatched. The CDR3 extends over 14 amino acids.

This clone was counted once. The rearrangement uses TRBV15 and TRBJ1-2; no definite D call. The CDR3 length is 14 residues. Looked up from germline, CDR1 is LNHNV and CDR2 is YYDKDF (reference sequence). The ends were cut back, 0 bases at V and 8 bases at J, with 13 bases in the middle. The CDR3 spells CATSRDRGSYGYTF. CDR3 bases: TGTGCCACCAGCAGAGATCGGGGTAGTTACGGCTACACCTTC.